The present entry profiles one T cell receptor beta chain with its context. Its antigen is as yet unknown. Only in-frame clones appear in the TCRdb table, and some are missing; sequencing was by immunoSEQ multiplex PCR. The sample has roughly 80,000 clones, approximately 86% seen once. Blood sampling took place at baseline, cycle 4 day 1, and cycle 7 day 1. The record originates from a study of OX40 agonist ivuxolimab in advanced cancers. Overall study context: People in dose escalation had one of these cancers: hepatocellular carcinoma, melanoma, renal cell or head and neck cancer. Study results and limitations: Both CD4+ and CD8+ T cell populations in blood had undergone clonal expansion by week 6 at 0.1 to 3.0 mg/kg. Those patients achieving a partial response at 0.1-3.0 mg/kg showed among the lowest clonal expansion.

Germline V gene sequence: CDR1 SEHNR, CDR2 FQNEAQ (reference sequence). The CDR3 totals 16 residues. V was pared by 5 bases and J by 5 bases, with 14 bases of the junction left unmatched. The sequence was obtained from an adult with an advanced solid tumor such as melanoma, head and neck, liver or kidney cancer. This specimen was CD4+ or CD8+ T cells sorted from blood, taken in a trial of the OX40 agonist ivuxolimab. V usage is TRBV7-9 and J usage is TRBJ1-2; TRBD1 agrees at 7 bases. The CDR3 DNA sequence: TGTGCCAGCAGCCTAACGTTCGGAGGGGGCAGATATGGCTACACCTTC. It codes for CASSLTFGGGRYGYTF.